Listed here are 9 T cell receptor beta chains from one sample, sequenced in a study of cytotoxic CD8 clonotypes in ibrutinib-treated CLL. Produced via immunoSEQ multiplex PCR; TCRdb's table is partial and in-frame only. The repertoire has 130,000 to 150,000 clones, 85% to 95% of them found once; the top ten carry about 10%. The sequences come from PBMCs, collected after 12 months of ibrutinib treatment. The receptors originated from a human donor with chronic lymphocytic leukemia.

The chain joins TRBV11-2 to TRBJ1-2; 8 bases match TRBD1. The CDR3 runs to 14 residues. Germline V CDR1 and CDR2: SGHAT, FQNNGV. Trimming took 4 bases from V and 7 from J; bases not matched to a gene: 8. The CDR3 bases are TGTGCCAGCAGCTGGGACCGGACAGGGCTTGGCTACACCTTC. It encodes CASSWDRTGLGYTF.

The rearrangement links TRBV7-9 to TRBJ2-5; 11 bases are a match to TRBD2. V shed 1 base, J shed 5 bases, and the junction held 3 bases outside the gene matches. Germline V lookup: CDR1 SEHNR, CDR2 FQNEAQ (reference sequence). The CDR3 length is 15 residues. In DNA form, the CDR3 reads TGTGCCAGCAGCTTAGAACTAGCGGGAGTCGAGACCCAGTACTTC. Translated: CASSLELAGVETQYF.

In DNA, the CDR3 is TGTGCCAGCAGCCAAGAACGGACTAGCTCCTACAATGAGCAGTTCTTC. It yields the protein CASSQERTSSYNEQFF. The genes are TRBV4-2 and TRBJ2-1; 7 nucleotides agree with TRBD2. The CDR3 contains 16 residues. CDR1 and CDR2 (germline): LGHNA, YNFKEQ. Trimming took 0 bases from V and 0 from J; bases not matched to a gene: 2.

The CDR3 DNA reads TGTGCCAGCAGTTCTAGGGGGGTGACTAGTTGGGGCACAGATACGCAGTATTTT. Its translation is CASSSRGVTSWGTDTQYF. This chain joins TRBV27 and TRBJ2-3; D may be TRBD1 or TRBD2 (6 bases each). Germline CDR1 and CDR2: MNHEY and SMNVEV (reference sequence). V was shortened by 4 bases and J by 1 base, with 21 bases between the two germline ends. This CDR3 is 18 amino acids long.

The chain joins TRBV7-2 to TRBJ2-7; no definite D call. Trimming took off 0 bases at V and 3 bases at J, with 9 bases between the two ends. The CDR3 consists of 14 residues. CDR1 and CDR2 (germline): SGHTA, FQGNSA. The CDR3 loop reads CASSLAAINYEQYF. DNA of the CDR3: TGTGCCAGCAGCTTAGCGGCAATCAACTACGAGCAGTACTTC.

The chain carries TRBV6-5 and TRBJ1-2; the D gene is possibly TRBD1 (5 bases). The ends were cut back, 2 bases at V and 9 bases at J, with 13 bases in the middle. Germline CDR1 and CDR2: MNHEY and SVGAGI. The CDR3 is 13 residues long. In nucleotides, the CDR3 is TGTGCCAGCAGTTACCCCCAGGGACTACGCTACACCTTC. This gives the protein CASSYPQGLRYTF.

This chain's CDR3 is CASSQDNSPGAMRFF. CDR3 bases: TGCGCCAGCAGCCAAGATAATTCCCCGGGAGCCATGCGGTTCTTC. The V call is TRBV4-3, the J call TRBJ2-1; tentatively, D is TRBD2 (6 bases). Germline V lookup: CDR1 LGHNA, CDR2 YSLEER. Trimming cost V 0 bases and J 15 bases, with 21 bases left between them. This CDR3 is built from 15 residues.

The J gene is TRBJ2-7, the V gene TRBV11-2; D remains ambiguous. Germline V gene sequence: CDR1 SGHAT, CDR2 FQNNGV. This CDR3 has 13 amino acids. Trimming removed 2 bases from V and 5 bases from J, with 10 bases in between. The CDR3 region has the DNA TGTGCCAGCAGCTTAACAGAGTCCCACGAGCAGTACTTC. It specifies CASSLTESHEQYF.

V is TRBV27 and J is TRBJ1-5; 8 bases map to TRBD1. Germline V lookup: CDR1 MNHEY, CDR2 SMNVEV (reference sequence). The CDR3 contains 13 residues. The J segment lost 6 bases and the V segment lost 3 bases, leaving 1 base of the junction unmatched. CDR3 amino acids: CASSFTGGQPQHF. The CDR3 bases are TGTGCCAGCAGTTTTACAGGGGGTCAGCCCCAGCATTTT.